The rows below give T cell receptor beta chains drawn from one sample of a study of shared clonotypes between healthy human individuals. Here immunoSEQ multiplex PCR was the method, and the copy in TCRdb shows in-frame clones only, minus some. In the table there are fewer than 850,000 clones, about 96% of which are singletons. Specimen: naive CD8+ T cells sorted from blood. The receptors derive from a man in his thirties or forties in good health. CDR3s include the opening cysteine and the closing phenylalanine or tryptophan. The order of the fields is clone size, D gene, V gene, J gene, CDR3 DNA, CDR3 protein. D genes are given only for firm matches. Size tells how often a clone was seen (once, few, many) or the class of an expanded clone, and some rows leave it out.

.	.	TRBV6-6	TRBJ2-1	TGTGCCAGCAGCCCCGTCGGGAATGAGCAGTTCTTC	CASSPVGNEQFF
.	TRBD2	TRBV28	TRBJ2-1	TGTGCCAGCAGTTTATGGGTTAGCGGGACCCACAATGAGCAGTTCTTC	CASSLWVSGTHNEQFF
once	.	TRBV5-6	TRBJ2-7	TGTGCCAGCCAGTGGGGGGTTGGCTACGAGCAGTACTTC	CASQWGVGYEQYF
.	TRBD2	TRBV6-1	TRBJ2-1	TGTGCCGGAAGACGGGGGGTCCATGAGCAGTTCTTC	CAGRRGVHEQFF
.	TRBD2	TRBV11-2	TRBJ2-1	TGTGCCAGCAGCTGGGTTCTAGCGGGCTCCTACAATGAGCAGTTCTTC	CASSWVLAGSYNEQFF
.	TRBD1	TRBV29-1	TRBJ2-7	TGCAGCGTTGCGCTTCCGGGACAGGGCTACGAGCAGTACTTC	CSVALPGQGYEQYF
.	.	TRBV4-1	TRBJ2-3	TGCGCCAGCAGTTCGATGGGGGGAAGCACAGATACGCAGTATTTT	CASSSMGGSTDTQYF
once	.	TRBV2	TRBJ2-5	TGTGCCAGCAGTGAAGTGGCAGACTTACAAGAGACCCAGTACTTC	CASSEVADLQETQYF
.	TRBD2	TRBV9	TRBJ2-7	TGTGCCAGCAGCGTTGGGGCTAGCGGTTCCTACGAGCAGTACTTC	CASSVGASGSYEQYF
.	.	TRBV28	TRBJ2-7	TGTGCCAGCAGTCTCCCGCTCTACGAGCAGTACTTC	CASSLPLYEQYF
.	TRBD2	TRBV5-1	TRBJ2-2	TGCGCCAGCAGCCGACTAGCGGAGAGGAACACCGGGGAGCTGTTTTTT	CASSRLAERNTGELFF
.	TRBD2	TRBV9	TRBJ2-3	TGTGCCAGCAGCTCCAATAGCGGGAGGTTCACAGATACGCAGTATTTT	CASSSNSGRFTDTQYF
few	.	TRBV7-9	TRBJ1-2	TGTGCCAGCAGCCAACAGTTCCTAGGCTACACCTTC	CASSQQFLGYTF
.	.	TRBV28	TRBJ2-2	TGTGCCAGCACCACAGGTGGTAGGAAGAACACCGGGGAGCTGTTTTTT	CASTTGGRKNTGELFF
.	TRBD1	TRBV9	TRBJ1-1	TGTGCCAGCAGCGCCATTCACAGGGGGAGCGGTGAAGCTTTCTTT	CASSAIHRGSGEAFF
.	TRBD1	TRBV4-1	TRBJ1-1	TGCGCCAGCAGCCACAGACAGGGTCGGACTGAAGCTTTCTTT	CASSHRQGRTEAFF
.	.	TRBV7-8	TRBJ2-7	TGTGCCAGCAGCTTACCCAGAGGAGAGCCTCGAACTTACGAGCAGTACTTC	CASSLPRGEPRTYEQYF
.	TRBD2	TRBV2	TRBJ2-3	TGTGCCAGCAGTGAAGTGCCGGGAGGGCCCCCAGATACGCAGTATTTT	CASSEVPGGPPDTQYF
.	.	TRBV9	TRBJ1-4	TGTGCCAGCAGCGCAGGGACGGTTGCAACTAATGAAAAACTGTTTTTT	CASSAGTVATNEKLFF
.	.	TRBV14	TRBJ1-2	TGTGCCAGCAGCCTCCGGGACACCTATGGCTACACCTTC	CASSLRDTYGYTF
.	TRBD2	TRBV4-3	TRBJ2-7	TGCGCCAGCAGCCTCGGACTAGCGGGAAATCGCGAGCAGTACTTC	CASSLGLAGNREQYF
.	TRBD1	TRBV7-8	TRBJ2-3	TGTGCCAGCAGCTCCCCGGGACAGGGGATCACAGATACGCAGTATTTT	CASSSPGQGITDTQYF
.	.	TRBV7-9	TRBJ2-2	TGTGCCAGCAGACTACGCACCGTTAGGGCCACCGGGGAGCTGTTTTTT	CASRLRTVRATGELFF
.	.	TRBV19	TRBJ2-7	TGTGCCAGTAGTTGGCGGCTAGCGCTGACTTACGAGCAGTACTTC	CASSWRLALTYEQYF
.	TRBD2	TRBV6-6	TRBJ2-5	TGTGCCAGCAGTTACTCCGGGACTACCCAAGAGACCCAGTACTTC	CASSYSGTTQETQYF
.	.	TRBV29-1	TRBJ2-7	TGCAGCGTCCAAGGAGATCCCTACGAGCAGTACTTC	CSVQGDPYEQYF
.	TRBD1	TRBV27	TRBJ1-5	TGTGCCAGCAGCGATACCCAGACAGGGGATCAGCCCCAGCATTTT	CASSDTQTGDQPQHF
.	TRBD1	TRBV11-2	TRBJ2-7	TGTGCCAGCAGCCTCGAGTGGACAGGGGCCTACGAGCAGTACTTC	CASSLEWTGAYEQYF
.	.	TRBV15	TRBJ1-5	TGTGCCACCAGCAGCAGCAATCAGCCCCAGCATTTT	CATSSSNQPQHF
.	TRBD1	TRBV27	TRBJ1-2	TGTGCCAGCAGAGACAGGGGTTCCTATGGCTACACCTTC	CASRDRGSYGYTF
.	.	TRBV5-1	TRBJ1-1	TGCGCCAGCAGCTTGATCAGAAACACTGAAGCTTTCTTT	CASSLIRNTEAFF
.	.	TRBV11-2	TRBJ2-7	TGTGCCAGCAGCCCCCATCGATACGAGCAGTACTTC	CASSPHRYEQYF
.	.	TRBV10-3	TRBJ1-3	TGTGCCATCAACGGGGCCCGAAACACCATATATTTT	CAINGARNTIYF
.	.	TRBV25-1	TRBJ2-2	TGTGCCAGCAGTGAAGGGAATTACGGGGAGCTGTTTTTT	CASSEGNYGELFF